This T cell receptor beta chain was recovered during a study of cytomegalovirus exposure and HLA in healthy donors. Study-wide points: Among the most significant clusters, several appeared linked to common viral pathogens in a later analysis.

The PCR employed 60 Vbeta primers together with 13 Jbeta primers. This table comes from immunoSEQ multiplex PCR, and its TCRdb copy is limited to in-frame clones, with some not included. Of 140,000 to 150,000 clones listed, 60% to 85% are singletons. This clone was observed a handful of times. Its antigen is undetermined. The CDR3 extends over 13 amino acids. V shed 5 bases and J shed 0 bases, with 7 bases lying between them. Germline V gives CDR1 MNHEY, CDR2 SVGAGI. What was sequenced was PBMCs. The rearrangement links TRBV6-5 to TRBJ1-1, with D unclear. This TCR was sampled from a man in his forties in good health and CMV-seropositive. CDR3 sequence reads: CASSEALNTEAFF. DNA of the CDR3: TGTGCCAGCAGTGAAGCTTTGAACACTGAAGCTTTCTTT.